Sequencing of this T cell receptor beta chain was carried out in a study of T cell responses to AZD1222 COVID-19 vaccine. General study findings and limits: Samples come after the peak T cell response, not at day 14.

Germline loops: CDR1 SGHVS, CDR2 FQNEAQ. CDR3 size: 13 residues. The germline V and J ends were trimmed by 3 bases and 6 bases, with 10 bases remaining between them. This table comes from immunoSEQ multiplex PCR, and its TCRdb copy is limited to in-frame clones, with some not included. Counted here are roughly 100,000 clones, about 91% occurring once; the ten biggest clones make up over 35%. As to this clone: What it binds is not known.

The origin of this receptor is an adult who received the AZD1222 COVID-19 vaccine. Material: peripheral blood, obtained 28 days after the second AZD1222 dose. The chain joins TRBV7-8 to TRBJ2-3; either TRBD1 or TRBD2 may supply D (5 bases each). The CDR3: CASSFSGRDTQYF. Written as DNA, the CDR3 is TGTGCCAGCAGCTTCTCGGGGCGGGATACGCAGTATTTT.